This TCR beta chain was identified in a study of regulatory T cells in long-lasting Graves disease. Study summary: Graves' disease counted as persistent after over 5 years of antithyroid drugs with positive TSH receptor antibodies.

The time point denotes: persistent/refractory GD, antithyroid drugs over 5 years with positive TRAb. RNA extracted from PBMCs served as the sequencing template. This clonotype has ten or more counts. V lost 6 bases, J lost 0 bases, and 5 bases lay in between. The CDR3 contains 13 residues. The germline CDR1 and CDR2 sequences are SNHLY and FYNNEI. Arm-PCR with iRepertoire HTBI primers amplified the CDR3 regions for these TCR beta libraries. TCRdb redid the calling of the multiplex PCR reads with MiXCR, one entry per CDR3 protein. The sample includes 400,000 or so distinct CDR3 sequences, 20% to 25% of them seen just once.

The V and J genes are TRBV2 and TRBJ1-4; TRBD1 is a possible D gene (5 bases). The receptor was isolated from a female donor with Graves disease. The sequences come from peripheral blood mononuclear cells (PBMCs), collected when the disease was refractory, from a patient treated with antithyroid drugs. In DNA, the CDR3 is TGTGCCAGCAGGGGGGCAACTAATGAAAAACTGTTTTTT. This codes for CASRGATNEKLFF.